This is a list of T cell receptor beta chains from one sample in a study of identical twins. TCRdb independently ran MiXCR on the 5' RACE reads; one entry per CDR3 protein. The table has roughly 480,000 distinct CDR3 sequences, approximately 25% seen once; the top ten hold around 3%. These data also featured in a second study, about T cells expressing NK-cell markers.

The sample consisted of CD4+ T cells sorted from blood. The receptors shown here come from a young woman in good health. CDR3s include the opening cysteine and the closing phenylalanine or tryptophan. The D gene is left open where the match is weak. The size of a clone is reported for some rows only, either as once, few or many, or as a class for expanded clones.

abundance,len,v_gene,d_gene,j_gene,CDR3nt,CDR3aa
NA,16,TRBV5-1,TRBD2,TRBJ2-3,TGCGCCAGCAGCCCGGCAGCGGGAGGGGGTCGAGATACGCAGTATTTT,CASSPAAGGGRDTQYF
NA,15,TRBV5-6,TRBD1,TRBJ1-6,TGTGCCAGCAGAGTCTGGACAGGGCTCTATTCACCCCTCCACTTT,CASRVWTGLYSPLHF
many,14,TRBV20-1,TRBD2,TRBJ2-1,TGCAGTGCTAGAAGAGCGGGAGGGGGGAATGAGCAGTTCTTC,CSARRAGGGNEQFF
few,15,TRBV12-3/TRBV12-4,NA,TRBJ2-2,TGTGCCAGCAGTAGGACTAACCTCCCCACCGGGGAGCTGTTTTTT,CASSRTNLPTGELFF
few,15,TRBV12-3/TRBV12-4,NA,TRBJ2-1,TGTGCCAGCAGTGGGGGCGGAGCGGGTAATAATGAGCAGTTCTTC,CASSGGGAGNNEQFF
few,12,TRBV29-1,NA,TRBJ1-1,TGCAGCGTTGAGGTGGGAAACACTGAAGCTTTCTTT,CSVEVGNTEAFF
many,16,TRBV20-1,NA,TRBJ1-3,TGCAGTGCCGCCGTAGGGGGGGGGCGAAGTGGAAACACCATATATTTT,CSAAVGGGRSGNTIYF
NA,15,TRBV7-2,NA,TRBJ2-2,TGTGCCAGCAGCTTAGGTATGAGGAACACCGGGGAGCTGTTTTTT,CASSLGMRNTGELFF
NA,11,TRBV20-1,NA,TRBJ2-1,TGCAGTGCTGGGATCTACAATGAGCAGTTCTTC,CSAGIYNEQFF
few,15,TRBV9,TRBD1,TRBJ2-7,TGTGCCAGCAGCCCCCGACAGGGAAGGGACTACGAGCAGTACTTC,CASSPRQGRDYEQYF
NA,16,TRBV12-3/TRBV12-4,TRBD1,TRBJ2-1,TGTGCCAGCAGTCCGTGGACAGGGGGTGAAGTCAATGAGCAGTTCTTC,CASSPWTGGEVNEQFF
few,14,TRBV2,NA,TRBJ2-2,TGTGCCAGCAGTGGTCTCTCTGGGACCGGGGAGCTGTTTTTT,CASSGLSGTGELFF
NA,15,TRBV5-5,TRBD1,TRBJ1-2,TGTGCCAGCAGCGACCGGGACAGGACCAAAGGTGGCTACACCTTC,CASSDRDRTKGGYTF
few,13,TRBV12-3/TRBV12-4,TRBD2,TRBJ2-1,TGTGCCAGCAGCCCGAGCGGGGAGGGTGAGCAGTTCTTC,CASSPSGEGEQFF
few,13,TRBV5-6,NA,TRBJ2-2,TGTGCCAGCAGAGCAGCTACTGCCGGGGAGCTGTTTTTT,CASRAATAGELFF
NA,15,TRBV10-3,TRBD1,TRBJ2-2,TGTGCCATCAGTCCGACAGGGACGAACACCGGGGAGCTGTTTTTT,CAISPTGTNTGELFF
NA,12,TRBV20-1,TRBD2,TRBJ2-5,TGCAGTGCCAGCCGGGGAGGGGAGACCCAGTACTTC,CSASRGGETQYF
NA,14,TRBV4-3,NA,TRBJ2-1,TGCGCCAGCAGCCAAGATGGGCTAGGCGGTGAGCAGTTCTTC,CASSQDGLGGEQFF
few,17,TRBV12-3/TRBV12-4,NA,TRBJ2-5,TGTGCCAGCAGTTTCGGACTAACCAGCACCGGGGGAGAGACCCAGTACTTC,CASSFGLTSTGGETQYF
NA,11,TRBV20-1,NA,TRBJ2-5,TGCAGTGCTTTCCCGGACACGGCCCAGTACTTC,CSAFPDTAQYF
few,13,TRBV20-1,TRBD2,TRBJ2-7,TGCAGTGCAACCGGGACTAATCCCTACGAGCAGTACTTC,CSATGTNPYEQYF
many,14,TRBV20-1,NA,TRBJ1-2,TGCAGTGCCATACTGGATGCCCGCTTCTATGGCTACACCTTC,CSAILDARFYGYTF
NA,19,TRBV11-1,TRBD2,TRBJ2-3,TGTGCCAGCAGCTCCTCGGGACTAGCACCCCAGATCCCTTTGGATACGCAGTATTTT,CASSSSGLAPQIPLDTQYF
NA,17,TRBV14,NA,TRBJ1-2,TGTGCCAGCAGCCAAGTTAGGTATGAAACCACTAACTATGGCTACACCTTC,CASSQVRYETTNYGYTF
few,13,TRBV20-1,NA,TRBJ2-5,TGCAGTGCTCCATACAGGGTTGGCGAGACCCAGTACTTC,CSAPYRVGETQYF
few,14,TRBV12-3/TRBV12-4,NA,TRBJ2-1,TGTGCCAGCAGTTTACGGGGAACCCGCAATGAGCAGTTCTTC,CASSLRGTRNEQFF
NA,13,TRBV10-3,TRBD1,TRBJ1-2,TGTGCCATCAGTGCGACAGGGGACTATGGCTACACCTTC,CAISATGDYGYTF
NA,14,TRBV7-9,NA,TRBJ2-1,TGTGCCAGCAGCTTAGAAACAGTTAACAATGAGCAGTTCTTC,CASSLETVNNEQFF
few,14,TRBV6-5,NA,TRBJ1-1,TGTGCCAGCAGTGACTCCACAGCGAACACTGAAGCTTTCTTT,CASSDSTANTEAFF
few,16,TRBV5-1,TRBD2,TRBJ2-3,TGCGCCAGCAGCTTCCCCCCTAGCGGACTCACAGATACGCAGTATTTT,CASSFPPSGLTDTQYF
many,13,TRBV10-3,NA,TRBJ2-5,TGTGCCATCAGGAGGGGGGGGGAAGAGACCCAGTACTTC,CAIRRGGEETQYF
NA,12,TRBV5-1,NA,TRBJ2-7,TGCGCCAGCAGCCTCCCCACACCGGAGCAGTACTTC,CASSLPTPEQYF
few,16,TRBV7-2,NA,TRBJ2-3,TGTGCCAGCAGCTTATCGATTGTTAGCTGGGGAGATACGCAGTATTTT,CASSLSIVSWGDTQYF
few,14,TRBV3-1,NA,TRBJ2-7,TGTGCCAGCAGCCATGCAGGGAGCGGCTACGAGCAGTACTTC,CASSHAGSGYEQYF
many,16,TRBV5-1,NA,TRBJ2-7,TGCGCCAGCAGCGTGATTAGCGTCTCCTTGGACTACGAGCAGTACTTC,CASSVISVSLDYEQYF
NA,15,TRBV30,TRBD2,TRBJ2-1,TGTGCCTGGAGTCGGTACGGCGGGAGTTTTGAGGAGCAGTTCTTC,CAWSRYGGSFEEQFF
NA,15,TRBV5-1,NA,TRBJ1-2,TGCGCCAGCAGCCCCGCCGGATCCAGAAACTATGGCTACACCTTC,CASSPAGSRNYGYTF
NA,12,TRBV5-1,NA,TRBJ2-3,TGCGCCAGCAGCTACGAACGAGCCTCGCAGTATTTT,CASSYERASQYF
NA,13,TRBV11-2,TRBD1,TRBJ2-1,TGTGCCAGCAGCTTAGACGGGACAGGGAGGCAGTTCTTC,CASSLDGTGRQFF
few,17,TRBV2,TRBD1,TRBJ2-7,TGTGCCAGCAGTGGAGGGGGGTTACAGGGGGACCCCTACGAGCAGTACTTC,CASSGGGLQGDPYEQYF
NA,15,TRBV6-1,NA,TRBJ2-5,TGTGCCAGCAGCCGTACTCCTCCTGGCCAAGAGACCCAGTACTTC,CASSRTPPGQETQYF